This is a list of T cell receptor beta chains from one sample in a study of human T cells and chemical hapten exposure. TCRdb passed the RACE reads through MiXCR, listing each CDR3 protein once. The table includes tens of thousands of distinct CDR3 sequences, approximately 15% detected once. The material was whole blood, obtained in connection with sensitization to the hapten diphenylcyclopropenone (DPC). The receptors were sampled from a woman between 45 and 65 years old with alopecia areata. Some clones in this sample may be carry-over from other donors' samples. Each CDR3 is given without its conserved first and last residue.

CDR3: ASSLLTSGRGEQY
length: 13
V: TRBV4-1

CDR3: ASSGVNRGQETQY
length: 13
V: TRBV10-2

CDR3: ASSYSYQGEQF
length: 11
V: TRBV6-5

CDR3: ASRQGWGQETQY
length: 12
V: TRBV19

CDR3: ASSLGSGERRFDTEAF
length: 16
V: TRBV13

CDR3: SASETAGAQY
length: 10
V: TRBV20-1

CDR3: ASPSQGWGYEQY
length: 12
V: TRBV3-1

CDR3: ASSMRTSGGTDTQY
length: 14
V: TRBV19

CDR3: ASSLGQGYGYT
length: 11
V: TRBV28

CDR3: ASSTRLSTLQETQY
length: 14
V: TRBV3-1

CDR3: ASTPGGATLNEQY
length: 13
V: TRBV5-1

CDR3: ASSLTLDRGLRTEAF
length: 15
V: TRBV11-1

CDR3: ASGTQSSLQF
length: 10
V: TRBV12-3/TRBV12-4

CDR3: AISESSLLSSRSPLH
length: 15
V: TRBV10-3

CDR3: SARKPGLAGAQY
length: 12
V: TRBV20-1

CDR3: ASSPPESGQGSSYGYT
length: 16
V: TRBV6-6

CDR3: ASSLVDRGNTGELF
length: 14
V: TRBV7-2

CDR3: ASSLPGGQETQY
length: 12
V: TRBV7-2

CDR3: ASSPRDRGRNSGANVLT
length: 17
V: TRBV12-3/TRBV12-4

CDR3: ASSLGTSGNEQF
length: 12
V: TRBV7-6

CDR3: ASSHGLAGVYEQY
length: 13
V: TRBV7-6

CDR3: ASRFGGRGYNEQF
length: 13
V: TRBV12-2

CDR3: ASSPGTGSNYEQY
length: 13
V: TRBV18

CDR3: ASSAQDSQPQH
length: 11
V: TRBV18

CDR3: ASSEGLAGELF
length: 11
V: TRBV6-1

CDR3: SVDVMNTEAF
length: 10
V: TRBV29-1

CDR3: ASSPRLTSSYNEQF
length: 14
V: TRBV7-6

CDR3: ASSLAGGRNRAAF
length: 13
V: TRBV19

CDR3: ASSLSPRDEEKLF
length: 13
V: TRBV5-1

CDR3: ASSLVRTSYEQF
length: 12
V: TRBV5-6

CDR3: SARGGWLGKDTQY
length: 13
V: TRBV20-1

CDR3: ASSVNRGNGYT
length: 11
V: TRBV11-2

CDR3: ASSQDRLAAYEQY
length: 13
V: TRBV3-1

CDR3: SARDRTGRKETQY
length: 13
V: TRBV20-1

CDR3: ASSLTVPRTNTEAF
length: 14
V: TRBV6-2/TRBV6-3

CDR3: ASSEAGGSYNEQF
length: 13
V: TRBV6-1

CDR3: ASSRGTSGRAISYNEQF
length: 17
V: TRBV4-1

CDR3: ASSKDRDQSKNIQY
length: 14
V: TRBV19

CDR3: ASSLQGGNSPLH
length: 12
V: TRBV11-3

CDR3: ASSYPGTYEQY
length: 11
V: TRBV6-5

CDR3: ASSLALGVAKNIQY
length: 14
V: TRBV7-9

CDR3: ACRLPDWTAGANTGELF
length: 17
V: TRBV30

CDR3: ASSLAADSGMGYT
length: 13
V: TRBV28

CDR3: SARRPNNEQF
length: 10
V: TRBV20-1

CDR3: ASSLYLEGIVF
length: 11
V: TRBV7-9

CDR3: ASSAGGSTDTQY
length: 12
V: TRBV11-3